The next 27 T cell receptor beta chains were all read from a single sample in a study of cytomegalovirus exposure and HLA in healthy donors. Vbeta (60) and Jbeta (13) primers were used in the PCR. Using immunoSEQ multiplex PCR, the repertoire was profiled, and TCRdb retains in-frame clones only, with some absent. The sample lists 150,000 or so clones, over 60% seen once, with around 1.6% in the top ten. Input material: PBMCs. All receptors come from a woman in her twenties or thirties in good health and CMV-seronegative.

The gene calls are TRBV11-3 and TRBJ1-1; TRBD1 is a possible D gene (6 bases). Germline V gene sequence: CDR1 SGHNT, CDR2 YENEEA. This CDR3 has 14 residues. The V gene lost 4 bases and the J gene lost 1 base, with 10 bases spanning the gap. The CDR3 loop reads CASSSGTTNTEAFF. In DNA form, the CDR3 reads TGTGCCAGCAGCTCCGGGACAACGAACACTGAAGCTTTCTTT.

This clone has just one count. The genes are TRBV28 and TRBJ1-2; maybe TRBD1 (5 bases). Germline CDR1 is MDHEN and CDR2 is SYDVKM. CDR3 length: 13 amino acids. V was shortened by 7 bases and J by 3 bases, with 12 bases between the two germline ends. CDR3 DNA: TGTGCCAGCAAGTTAAGGACACACTATGGCTACACCTTC. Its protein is CASKLRTHYGYTF.

The CDR3 loop reads CASGQGGVYGYTF. DNA of the CDR3: TGTGCCTCGGGACAGGGGGGGGTCTATGGCTACACCTTC. The V call is TRBV30, the J call TRBJ1-2; TRBD1 agrees at 11 bases. V lost 7 bases to trimming and J lost 4 bases; unmatched junction nucleotides: 5. The CDR3 loop spans 13 amino acids. The germline CDR1 and CDR2 sequences are GTSNPN and SVGIG (reference sequence).

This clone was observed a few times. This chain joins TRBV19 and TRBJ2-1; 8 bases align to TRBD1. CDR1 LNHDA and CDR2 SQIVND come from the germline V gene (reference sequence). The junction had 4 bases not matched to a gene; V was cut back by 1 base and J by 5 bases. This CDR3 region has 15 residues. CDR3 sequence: CASSIGQGAHNEQFF. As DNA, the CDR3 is TGTGCCAGTAGTATAGGGCAGGGGGCACACAATGAGCAGTTCTTC.

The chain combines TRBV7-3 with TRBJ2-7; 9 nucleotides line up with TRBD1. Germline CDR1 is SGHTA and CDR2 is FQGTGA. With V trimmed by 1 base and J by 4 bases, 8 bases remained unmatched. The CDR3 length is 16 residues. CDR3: CASSLMGQGKNYEQYF. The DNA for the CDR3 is TGTGCCAGCAGCTTAATGGGACAGGGAAAAAATTACGAGCAGTACTTC. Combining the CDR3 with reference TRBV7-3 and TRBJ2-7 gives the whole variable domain GAGVSQTPSNKVTEKGKYVELRCDPISGHTALYWYRQSLGQGPEFLIYFQGTGAADDSGLPNDRFFAVRPEGSVSTLKIQRTERGDSAVYLCASSLMGQGKNYEQYFGPGTRLTVT.

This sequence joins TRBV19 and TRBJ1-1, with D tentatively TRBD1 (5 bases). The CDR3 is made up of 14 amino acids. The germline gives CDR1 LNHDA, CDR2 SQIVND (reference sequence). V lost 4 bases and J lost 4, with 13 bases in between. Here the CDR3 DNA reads TGTGCCAGTAGTACGGGGGTTACGCGCACTGAAGCTTTCTTT. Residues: CASSTGVTRTEAFF.

CDR3 coding DNA: TGTGCCAGCAGTTACTCCGTCCCACACTACGAGCAGTACTTC. It yields the protein CASSYSVPHYEQYF. This chain uses TRBV6-5 with TRBJ2-7; unclear D gene. The CDR3 length is 14 residues. Germline V gene sequence: CDR1 MNHEY, CDR2 SVGAGI. V lost 0 bases, J lost 3 bases, and 9 bases lay in between.

CDR3 bases: TGTGCCAGCAGTCCCACTCCCACCTACGAGCAGTACTTC. Translating gives CASSPTPTYEQYF. The chain joins TRBV28 to TRBJ2-7; no definite D call. Germline loops: CDR1 MDHEN, CDR2 SYDVKM. V lost 5 bases to trimming and J lost 2 bases, with 10 bases between them. The CDR3 has 13 residues.

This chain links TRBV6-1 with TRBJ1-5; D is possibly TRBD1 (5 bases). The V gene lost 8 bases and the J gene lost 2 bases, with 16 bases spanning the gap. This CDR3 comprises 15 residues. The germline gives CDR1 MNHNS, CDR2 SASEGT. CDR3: CASYYAQGGNQPQHF. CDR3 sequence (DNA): TGTGCCAGCTACTATGCGCAGGGTGGCAATCAGCCCCAGCATTTT.

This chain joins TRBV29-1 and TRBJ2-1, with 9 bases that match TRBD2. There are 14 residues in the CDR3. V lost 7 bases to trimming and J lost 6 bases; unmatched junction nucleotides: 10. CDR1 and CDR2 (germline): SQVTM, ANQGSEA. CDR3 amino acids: CSAVTSGKINEQFF. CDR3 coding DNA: TGCAGCGCGGTGACTAGCGGTAAAATCAATGAGCAGTTCTTC.

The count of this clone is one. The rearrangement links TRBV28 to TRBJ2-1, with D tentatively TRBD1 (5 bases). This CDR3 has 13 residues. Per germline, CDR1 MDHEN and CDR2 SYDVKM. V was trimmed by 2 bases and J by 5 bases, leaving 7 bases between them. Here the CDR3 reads CASSLRQNNEQFF. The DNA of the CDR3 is TGTGCCAGCAGTTTACGACAGAACAATGAGCAGTTCTTC.

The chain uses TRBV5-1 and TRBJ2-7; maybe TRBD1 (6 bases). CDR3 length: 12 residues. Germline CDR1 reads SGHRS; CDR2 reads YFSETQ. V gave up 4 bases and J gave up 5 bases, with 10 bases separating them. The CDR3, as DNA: TGCGCCAGCAGCCTTCACAGGGACGAGCAGTACTTC. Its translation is CASSLHRDEQYF.

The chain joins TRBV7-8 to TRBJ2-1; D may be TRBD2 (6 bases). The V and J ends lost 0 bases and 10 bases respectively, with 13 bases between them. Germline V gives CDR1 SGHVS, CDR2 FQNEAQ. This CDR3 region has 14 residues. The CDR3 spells CASSLAGGFGEQFF. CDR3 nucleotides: TGTGCCAGCAGCTTAGCAGGAGGGTTTGGCGAGCAGTTCTTC.

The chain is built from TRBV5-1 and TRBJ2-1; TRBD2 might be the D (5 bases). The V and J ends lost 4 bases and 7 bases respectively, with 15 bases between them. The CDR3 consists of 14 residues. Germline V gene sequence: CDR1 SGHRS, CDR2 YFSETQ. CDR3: CASSPSRANNEQFF. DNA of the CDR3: TGCGCCAGCAGCCCCTCGAGGGCTAATAATGAGCAGTTCTTC.

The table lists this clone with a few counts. CDR3 loop: CAWSSGRGLKNIQYF. Written as DNA, the CDR3 is TGTGCCTGGAGTAGCGGGAGGGGCCTCAAAAACATTCAGTACTTC. The chain has TRBV30 and TRBJ2-4; 10 bases are a match to TRBD2. This CDR3 is built from 15 residues. Germline CDR1 GTSNPN, CDR2 SVGIG (reference sequence). V gave up 2 bases and J gave up 3 bases; unmatched junction bases: 4.

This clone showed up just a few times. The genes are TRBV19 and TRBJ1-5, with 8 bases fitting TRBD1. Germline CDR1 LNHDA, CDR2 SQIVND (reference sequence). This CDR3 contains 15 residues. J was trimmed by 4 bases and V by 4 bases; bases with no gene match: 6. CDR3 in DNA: TGTGCCAGTAGTACACCGACAGGGGAAAATCAGCCCCAGCATTTT. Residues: CASSTPTGENQPQHF.

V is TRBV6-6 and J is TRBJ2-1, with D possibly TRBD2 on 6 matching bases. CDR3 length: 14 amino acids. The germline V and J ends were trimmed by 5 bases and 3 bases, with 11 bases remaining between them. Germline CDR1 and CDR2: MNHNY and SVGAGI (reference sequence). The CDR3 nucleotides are TGTGCCAGCAGTGTCTCGCGGGACTACAATGAGCAGTTCTTC. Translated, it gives CASSVSRDYNEQFF.

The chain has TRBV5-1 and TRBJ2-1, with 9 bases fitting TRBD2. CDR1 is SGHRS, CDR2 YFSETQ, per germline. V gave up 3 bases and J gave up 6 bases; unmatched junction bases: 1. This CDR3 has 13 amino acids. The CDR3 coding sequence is TGCGCCAGCAGCTCGACTAGCGGCAATGAGCAGTTCTTC. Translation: CASSSTSGNEQFF.

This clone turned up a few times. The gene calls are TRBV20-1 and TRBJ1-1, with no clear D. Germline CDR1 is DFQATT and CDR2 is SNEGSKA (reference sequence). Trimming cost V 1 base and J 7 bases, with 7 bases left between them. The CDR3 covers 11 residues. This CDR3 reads CSARGRVEAFF. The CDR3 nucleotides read TGCAGTGCTAGAGGGCGGGTTGAAGCTTTCTTT.

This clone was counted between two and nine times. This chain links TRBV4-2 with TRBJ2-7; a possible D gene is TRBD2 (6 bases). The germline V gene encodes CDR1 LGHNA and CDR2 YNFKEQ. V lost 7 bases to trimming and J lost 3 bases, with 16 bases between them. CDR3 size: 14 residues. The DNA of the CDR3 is TGTGCCAGCACCGAAGGCGGCGGGAACTACGAGCAGTACTTC. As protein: CASTEGGGNYEQYF.

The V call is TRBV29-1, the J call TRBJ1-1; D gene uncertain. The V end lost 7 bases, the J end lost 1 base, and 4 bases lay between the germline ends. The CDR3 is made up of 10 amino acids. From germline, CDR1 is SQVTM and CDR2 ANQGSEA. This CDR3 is CSAWNTEAFF. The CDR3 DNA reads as TGCAGCGCTTGGAACACTGAAGCTTTCTTT.

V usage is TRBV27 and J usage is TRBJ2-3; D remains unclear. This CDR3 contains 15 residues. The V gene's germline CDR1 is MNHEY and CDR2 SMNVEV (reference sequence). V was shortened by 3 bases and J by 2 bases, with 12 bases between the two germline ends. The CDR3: CASSLISAFTDTQYF. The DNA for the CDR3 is TGTGCCAGCAGTTTGATTTCAGCGTTCACAGATACGCAGTATTTT.

CDR3 protein: CASSHAISRGYEQYF. The CDR3, as DNA: TGCGCCAGCAGCCACGCCATTAGCAGGGGCTACGAGCAGTACTTC. V gene TRBV4-1 combines with J gene TRBJ2-7, with D maybe TRBD1 (6 bases). The CDR3 contains 15 residues. Germline assignment: CDR1 MGHRA and CDR2 YSYEKL. The V end was cut by 3 bases, the J end by 3 bases, with 15 bases between.

The CDR3 loop reads CASTRTGNNSPLHF. The DNA for the CDR3 is TGTGCCAGCACTCGGACGGGGAACAATTCACCCCTCCACTTT. The chain employs TRBV6-1 and TRBJ1-6; D uncertain. The germline V and J ends were trimmed by 7 bases and 7 bases, with 14 bases remaining between them. This CDR3 spans 14 amino acids. CDR1 and CDR2 (germline): MNHNS, SASEGT.

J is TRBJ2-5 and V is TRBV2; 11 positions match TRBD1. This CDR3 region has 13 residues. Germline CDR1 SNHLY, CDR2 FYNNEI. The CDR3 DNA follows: TGTGCTTCCGGGACAGGGGGGGAAGAGACCCAGTACTTC. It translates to CASGTGGEETQYF.

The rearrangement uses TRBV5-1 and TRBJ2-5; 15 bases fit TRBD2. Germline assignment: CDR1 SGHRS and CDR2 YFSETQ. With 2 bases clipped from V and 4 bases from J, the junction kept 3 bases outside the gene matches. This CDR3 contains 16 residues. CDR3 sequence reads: CASSFGLAGGLETQYF. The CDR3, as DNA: TGCGCCAGCAGCTTCGGACTAGCGGGGGGGTTAGAGACCCAGTACTTC.

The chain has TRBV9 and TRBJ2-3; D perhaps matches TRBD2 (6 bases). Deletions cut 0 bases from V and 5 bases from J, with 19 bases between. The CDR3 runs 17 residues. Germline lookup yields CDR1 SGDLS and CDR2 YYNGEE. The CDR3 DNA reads TGTGCCAGCAGCGTAGGACAGACTAGAGATTGGGGAGATACGCAGTATTTT. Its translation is CASSVGQTRDWGDTQYF.